Each of the 30 T cell receptor beta chains below was sequenced from the same sample in a study of blood T cell repertoires in COVID-19. TCRdb's copy holds only in-frame clones and misses some; the assay was immunoSEQ multiplex PCR. The table records approximately 250,000 clones, 85% of them present only once. Sequenced input: peripheral blood. The receptor set was obtained from a woman aged 60-75 years with active or convalescent COVID-19.

The chain combines TRBV19 with TRBJ2-1; D is undetermined. V shed 4 bases and J shed 7 bases, with 8 bases lying between them. Germline V CDR1 and CDR2: LNHDA, SQIVND (reference sequence). The CDR3 runs 12 residues. The CDR3 DNA is TGTGCCAGTAGTACCGCGAGGAATGAGCAGTTCTTC. It encodes CASSTARNEQFF.

This chain links TRBV19 with TRBJ2-2, with 11 bases fitting TRBD1. This CDR3 has 16 amino acids. Trimming took 5 bases from V and 4 from J; bases not matched to a gene: 6. The germline V gene has CDR1 LNHDA and CDR2 SQIVND (reference sequence). CDR3 bases: TGTGCCAGTAGTGCCTCCGGGACAGGGGGCACCGGGGAGCTGTTTTTT. It translates to CASSASGTGGTGELFF.

V gene TRBV10-3 combines with J gene TRBJ2-1; 10 bases agree with TRBD1. The CDR3 spans 17 residues. The germline V gene encodes CDR1 ENHRY and CDR2 SYGVKD. The ends lost 0 bases at V and 4 bases at J; junction bases unmatched: 6. CDR3 sequence reads: CAISESMAGQGYNEQFF. DNA of the CDR3: TGTGCCATCAGTGAGTCGATGGCGGGACAGGGGTACAATGAGCAGTTCTTC.

This chain joins TRBV7-8 and TRBJ2-7; TRBD2 agrees at 9 bases. The CDR3 has 16 amino acids. The germline CDR1 and CDR2 sequences are SGHVS and FQNEAQ. Germline trimming cut 5 bases from V and 0 bases from J; bases unmatched to any gene: 8. The CDR3 protein is CASSSSGGGYSYEQYF. The CDR3 nucleotides are TGTGCCAGCAGCAGTAGCGGGGGCGGGTACTCCTACGAGCAGTACTTC.

The rearrangement joins TRBV29-1 to TRBJ1-6; the match to TRBD1 covers 10 bases. Germline CDR1 SQVTM, CDR2 ANQGSEA. V trimming: 7 bases; J trimming: 10 bases; junction bases outside the gene matches: 7. The CDR3 totals 13 residues. Here the CDR3 reads CSAGTGVGSPLHF. DNA for the CDR3: TGCAGCGCAGGGACAGGGGTAGGATCACCCCTCCACTTT.

The chain joins TRBV19 to TRBJ2-1, with 8 bases identical to TRBD1. The CDR3 sequence is 15 residues long. V lost 3 bases to trimming and J lost 9 bases; unmatched junction nucleotides: 10. The germline V gene has CDR1 LNHDA and CDR2 SQIVND (reference sequence). CDR3 sequence (DNA): TGTGCCAGTAGTATTGCGGACAGGGTCGGTAGTGAGCAGTTCTTC. Its protein is CASSIADRVGSEQFF.

J is TRBJ2-1 and V is TRBV9, with TRBD2 identical over 15 bases. There are 16 residues in the CDR3. Germline V gene data show CDR1 as SGDLS and CDR2 as YYNGEE. The trim removed 0 bases at V and 7 bases at J, leaving 2 bases unmatched. As DNA, the CDR3 is TGTGCCAGCAGCGTAGAGGGACTAGCGGGGGGAAATGAGCAGTTCTTC. It translates to CASSVEGLAGGNEQFF.

The J gene is TRBJ2-7, the V gene TRBV27, with 7 bases fitting TRBD2. Germline assignment: CDR1 MNHEY and CDR2 SMNVEV (reference sequence). Trimming cost V 3 bases and J 0 bases; bases outside gene matches: 5. The CDR3 totals 15 residues. CDR3 nucleotide sequence: TGTGCCAGCAGTTTGAGGCTAGCGGTCTCCTACGAGCAGTACTTC. Its protein is CASSLRLAVSYEQYF.

The chain couples TRBV2 to TRBJ2-1, with TRBD1 matching 9 bases. The germline V gene encodes CDR1 SNHLY and CDR2 FYNNEI. Trimming removed 6 bases from V and 6 bases from J; junction bases left unmatched: 6. This CDR3 is 14 amino acids long. The CDR3 sequence is CASSADRGSNEQFF. CDR3 nucleotides: TGTGCCAGCAGCGCGGACAGGGGAAGCAATGAGCAGTTCTTC. Supplemented by reference TRBV2 and TRBJ2-1, the full variable domain reads EPEVTQTPSHQVTQMGQEVILRCVPISNHLYFYWYRQILGQKVEFLVSFYNNEISEKSEIFDDQFSVERPDGSNFTLKIRSTKLEDSAMYFCASSADRGSNEQFFGPGTRLTVL.

The V call is TRBV2, the J call TRBJ1-2, with D possibly matching TRBD1 (5 bases). CDR1 is SNHLY, CDR2 FYNNEI, per germline. The germline V and J ends were trimmed by 0 bases and 4 bases, with 12 bases remaining between them. The CDR3 has 15 residues. The CDR3 DNA follows: TGTGCCAGCAGTGAAGCGTGGGCAGGGCTCTATGGCTACACCTTC. It is translated as CASSEAWAGLYGYTF.

This sequence joins TRBV6-6 and TRBJ2-5; tentatively, D is TRBD1 (6 bases). Germline CDR1 reads MNHNY; CDR2 reads SVGAGI (reference sequence). Trimming shortened V by 4 bases and J by 4 bases, and 13 bases separated the two germline ends. The CDR3 loop spans 14 amino acids. CDR3 protein: CASSSLTGLETQYF. The CDR3 bases are TGTGCCAGCAGTTCACTTACAGGGTTAGAGACCCAGTACTTC.

The chain recombines TRBV11-3 with TRBJ2-2; 9 bases line up with TRBD2. V gave up 0 bases and J gave up 4 bases; unmatched junction bases: 9. The CDR3 sequence is 18 residues long. Germline V gene sequence: CDR1 SGHNT, CDR2 YENEEA. CDR3 nucleotide sequence: TGTGCCAGCAGCTTAGAAATAGCGGGGGATATGGGCACCGGGGAGCTGTTTTTT. It codes for CASSLEIAGDMGTGELFF.

This clone was observed at least ten times. The chain links TRBV23-1 to TRBJ2-2; TRBD1 might be the D (5 bases). TRBV23-1 is sorted into the ORF group, with uncertain function. CDR3 length equals 15 residues. Trimming left V 1 base short and J 4 bases short, with 10 bases between. CDR3 in DNA: TGCGCCAGCAGTCAATTTAGACAGTGCACCGGGGAGCTGTTTTTT. As protein: CASSQFRQCTGELFF.

V is TRBV6-1 and J is TRBJ2-2; TRBD1 might be the D (6 bases). V dropped 1 base and J dropped 5 bases, with 11 bases sitting between them. This CDR3 region has 15 residues. CDR1 is MNHNS and CDR2 is SASEGT in the germline V gene. The CDR3 DNA reads TGTGCCAGCAGTGAAGACAGGGTTTGGACCGGGGAGCTGTTTTTT. Its translation: CASSEDRVWTGELFF.

This chain links TRBV4-1 with TRBJ1-5; no firm D call. Germline V gene sequence: CDR1 MGHRA, CDR2 YSYEKL. The CDR3 length is 13 residues. With 0 bases removed from V and 7 bases from J, the gap between germline ends came to 7 bases. The CDR3 DNA sequence: TGCGCCAGCAGCCAAGAGTCCGGGCAGCCCCAGCATTTT. It codes for CASSQESGQPQHF.

The chain links TRBV30 to TRBJ1-5; tentative D call: TRBD1 (5 bases). This CDR3 is built from 13 residues. Deletions cut 4 bases from V and 2 bases from J, with 9 bases between. Germline CDR1 is GTSNPN and CDR2 is SVGIG (reference sequence). The CDR3 DNA reads TGTGCCTGGACCCCGGGGGGCAATCAGCCCCAGCATTTT. It specifies CAWTPGGNQPQHF.

This chain joins TRBV5-6 and TRBJ1-2; D is possibly TRBD1 (5 bases). There are 12 residues in the CDR3. Germline V lookup: CDR1 SGHDT, CDR2 YYEEEE. V lost 2 bases and J lost 6, with 8 bases in between. The CDR3 region has the DNA TGTGCCAGCAGCTTCGGCAGGGATGGCTACACCTTC. Protein: CASSFGRDGYTF.

To note about this clone: Other nucleotide sequences in the sample specify the same CDR3. V gene TRBV5-1 combines with J gene TRBJ1-1, with TRBD1 matching over 7 bases. This CDR3 spans 12 amino acids. V lost 0 bases and J lost 7; bases outside the gene matches: 0. CDR1 and CDR2 (germline): SGHRS, YFSETQ. CDR3 amino acids: CASSLGDSEAFF. CDR3 bases: TGCGCCAGCAGCTTGGGGGACAGTGAAGCTTTCTTT.

This clone occurred a few times. J is TRBJ2-1 and V is TRBV7-2; the D gene is possibly TRBD2 (5 bases). Per germline, CDR1 SGHTA and CDR2 FQGNSA. Trimming pared 0 bases from V and 4 bases from J, leaving 19 bases between. This CDR3 is 18 amino acids long. CDR3 nucleotides: TGTGCCAGCAGCTTAGCCGTCGGTTCGGGGATGGGGTACAATGAGCAGTTCTTC. As protein: CASSLAVGSGMGYNEQFF. The full variable domain, rest sourced from reference TRBV7-2 and TRBJ2-1, is GAGVSQSPSNKVTEKGKDVELRCDPISGHTALYWYRQSLGQGLEFLIYFQGNSAPDKSGLPSDRFSAERTGGSVSTLTIQRTQQEDSAVYLCASSLAVGSGMGYNEQFFGPGTRLTVL.

The chain employs TRBV6-5 and TRBJ2-7; D perhaps matches TRBD2 (6 bases). Germline V lookup: CDR1 MNHEY, CDR2 SVGAGI. Trimming stripped 6 bases from V and 0 bases from J, with 12 bases between. The CDR3 has 14 amino acids. CDR3 amino acids: CASSRTKSSYEQYF. The CDR3 nucleotides read TGTGCCAGCAGCCGGACTAAGAGCTCCTACGAGCAGTACTTC.

This chain uses TRBV3-1 (or the pseudogene TRBV3-2) with TRBJ2-5; D possibly corresponds to TRBD2 (6 bases). This CDR3 is built from 16 residues. Germline values: CDR1 LGHDT, CDR2 YNNKEL (reference sequence). Trimming removed 10 bases at V and 3 bases at J, with 24 bases between. The CDR3 region is CATEGREDSLEETQYF. CDR3 DNA sequence: TGTGCCACCGAGGGCAGGGAGGATTCTTTGGAAGAGACCCAGTACTTC.

This clone was seen more than once but under ten times. The chain has TRBV7-2 and TRBJ2-3; TRBD1 is a possible D gene (6 bases). This CDR3 has 14 amino acids. Looked up from germline, CDR1 is SGHTA and CDR2 is FQGNSA. Trimming removed 3 bases from V and 2 bases from J, with 9 bases in between. CDR3: CASSLDRHTDTQYF. CDR3 DNA: TGTGCCAGCAGCTTGGACAGACACACAGATACGCAGTATTTT.

J is TRBJ2-1 and V is TRBV7-2, with 8 bases lining up with TRBD2. The CDR3 is 17 amino acids. Per the germline V gene, CDR1 is SGHTA and CDR2 is FQGNSA. The V and J ends lost 1 base and 0 bases, in that order; junction bases with no gene match: 5. CDR3 sequence (DNA): TGTGCCAGCAGCTTAGGGTTAGCGGGGATCTCCTACAATGAGCAGTTCTTC. Amino acids: CASSLGLAGISYNEQFF.

This clone was recorded once. The CDR3 is CASSYGRTNTEAFF. CDR3 in DNA: TGTGCCAGCAGTTACGGGCGTACGAACACTGAAGCTTTCTTT. The V gene is TRBV6-6, the J gene TRBJ1-1, with D uncertain. CDR1 is MNHNY, CDR2 SVGAGI, per germline (reference sequence). CDR3 length: 14 amino acids. V was shortened by 2 bases and J by 1 base, with 8 bases between the two germline ends.

This sequence joins TRBV12-3 or TRBV12-4 and TRBJ2-2, with unresolved D. The CDR3 covers 13 residues. V was trimmed by 7 bases and J by 7 bases, leaving 13 bases between them. CDR3 loop: CASTSLRDGELFF. The DNA of the CDR3 is TGTGCCAGCACTAGTTTGCGTGACGGGGAGCTGTTTTTT.

This chain links TRBV12-3 or TRBV12-4 with TRBJ2-7; 8 nucleotides line up with TRBD2. CDR3 size: 13 residues. The V segment lost 0 bases and the J segment 9 bases; nucleotides outside the gene matches: 4. The CDR3 nucleotides are TGTGCCAGCAGTTTAGCGCGGACTAGCTGGCAGTACTTC. Protein product: CASSLARTSWQYF.

This sequence joins TRBV4-1 and TRBJ2-1; 7 bases line up with TRBD2. There are 22 residues in the CDR3. The V segment lost 1 base and the J segment 0 bases; nucleotides outside the gene matches: 21. Germline assignment: CDR1 MGHRA and CDR2 YSYEKL. CDR3 protein: CASSQGRFGVPSGQNSYNEQFF. The CDR3 coding sequence is TGCGCCAGCAGCCAAGGTAGATTCGGGGTCCCTAGCGGCCAAAACTCCTACAATGAGCAGTTCTTC.

This chain uses TRBV19 with TRBJ2-3, with 8 bases fitting TRBD2. V lost 3 bases, J lost 2 bases, and 4 bases stayed unmatched. CDR3 length equals 15 residues. The V gene's germline CDR1 is LNHDA and CDR2 SQIVND (reference sequence). The CDR3 DNA reads as TGTGCCAGTAGTATCCGGGGGGGGTACACAGATACGCAGTATTTT. It translates to CASSIRGGYTDTQYF.

The chain uses TRBV5-8 and TRBJ2-3, with D possibly TRBD1 on 6 matching bases. Germline CDR1 reads SGHTS; CDR2 reads YDEGEE. The CDR3 covers 14 residues. V dropped 4 bases and J dropped 1 base, with 10 bases sitting between them. The CDR3 DNA follows: TGTGCCAGCAGCCACAGGGTTCGCACAGATACGCAGTATTTT. Protein: CASSHRVRTDTQYF.

The chain employs TRBV19 and TRBJ2-2; TRBD2 agrees at 7 bases. V was pared by 6 bases and J by 7 bases, with 5 bases of the junction left unmatched. This CDR3 is 13 amino acids long. Germline lookup yields CDR1 LNHDA and CDR2 SQIVND (reference sequence). The CDR3, as DNA: TGTGCCAGTAGGGAGGGAGGGAACGGGGAGCTGTTTTTT. Its translation: CASREGGNGELFF. Full variable domain (outside the CDR3, taken from reference TRBV19 and TRBJ2-2): DGGITQSPKYLFRKEGQNVTLSCEQNLNHDAMYWYRQDPGQGLRLIYYSQIVNDFQKGDIAEGYSVSREKKESFPLTVTSAQKNPTAFYLCASREGGNGELFFGEGSRLTVL.